This T cell receptor beta chain was recorded in a study of T cell repertoires in cytomegalovirus infection. Study as a whole: Based on public TCR beta signatures, there were indications of CMV infection and of a matching HLA type. Study-wide findings and caveats: Dominating the ex vivo response were HLA-C-restricted CMV-specific TCR beta clonotypes. Carriers of CMV plus the relevant HLA were identified by cumulative public TCR beta family frequency.

Only a few counts were recorded for this clonotype. The antigen is not known. TCRdb passed the reads through MiXCR, listing each CDR3 protein once. The sample holds 160,000 or so distinct CDR3 sequences, less than 25% seen once. Trimming cost V 4 bases and J 4 bases, with 17 bases left between them. This CDR3 is built from 15 residues. Germline V gene data show CDR1 as SGHDT and CDR2 as YYEEEE. Source material: PBMCs. The sequence was collected from a human donor in good health (CMV status not recorded). Some clones in this sample may be carry-over from other donors' samples. The chain carries TRBV5-6 and TRBJ1-2, with D hard to call. CDR3 nucleotides: TGTGCCAGCAGCGATAGATCGGCGGCCTTCTATGGCTACACCTTC. Translating it yields CASSDRSAAFYGYTF. Based on the CDR3 plus reference TRBV5-6 and TRBJ1-2, the full variable domain is DAGVTQSPTHLIKTRGQQVTLRCSPKSGHDTVSWYQQALGQGPQFIFQYYEEEERQRGNFPDRFSGHQFPNYSSELNVNALLLGDSALYLCASSDRSAAFYGYTFGSGTRLTVV.